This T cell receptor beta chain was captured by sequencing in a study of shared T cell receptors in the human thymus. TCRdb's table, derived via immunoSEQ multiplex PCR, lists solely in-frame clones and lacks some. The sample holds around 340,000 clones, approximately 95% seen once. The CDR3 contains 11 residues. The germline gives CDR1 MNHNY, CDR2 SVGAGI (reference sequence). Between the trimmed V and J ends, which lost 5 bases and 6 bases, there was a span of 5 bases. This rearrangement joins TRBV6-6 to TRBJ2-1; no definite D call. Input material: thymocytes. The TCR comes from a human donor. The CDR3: CASSDLNEQFF. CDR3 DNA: TGTGCCAGCAGTGACCTCAATGAGCAGTTCTTC.